This T cell receptor (beta chain) was identified in a study of shared clonotypes between healthy human individuals. Notes on the study in general: Shared across a few donors were roughly 5.3% of the naive CD4 clonotypes.

Profiling relied on immunoSEQ multiplex PCR, and the TCRdb table lists in-frame clones only, not all of them. The sample has 2 million to 2.5 million clones, less than 95% seen once. The investigators split CD4+ cells into a CD45RA+ naive subset and a CD45RA-negative memory subset. On this clone itself: Antigen specificity is unknown.

This TCR was sampled from a man younger than 30 in good health. Some clones in this sample may be carry-over from other donors' samples. The sample taken for sequencing was naive CD4+ T cells from PBMCs. Subset: CD45RA+ positively selected.

Here the CDR3 reads CASSLRRAGELFF. The CDR3 bases are TGTGCCAGCAGCTTACGGAGGGCCGGGGAGCTGTTTTTT. The chain recombines TRBV7-2 with TRBJ2-2, with TRBD2 as a possible D gene (6 bases). The germline V gene has CDR1 SGHTA and CDR2 FQGNSA. V lost 2 bases, J lost 6 bases, and 7 bases lay in between. The CDR3 runs 13 residues.